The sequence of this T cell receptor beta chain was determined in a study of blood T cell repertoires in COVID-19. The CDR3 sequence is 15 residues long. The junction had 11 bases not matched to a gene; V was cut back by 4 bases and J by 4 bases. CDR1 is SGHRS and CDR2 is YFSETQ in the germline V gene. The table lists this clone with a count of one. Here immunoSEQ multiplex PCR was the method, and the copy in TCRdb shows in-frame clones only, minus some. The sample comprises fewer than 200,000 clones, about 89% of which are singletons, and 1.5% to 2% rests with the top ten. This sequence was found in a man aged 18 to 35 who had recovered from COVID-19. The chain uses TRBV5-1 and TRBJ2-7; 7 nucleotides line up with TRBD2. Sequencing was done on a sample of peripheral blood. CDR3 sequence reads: CASSLPPAGRYEQYF. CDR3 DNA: TGCGCCAGCAGCCTCCCCCCAGCGGGAAGGTACGAGCAGTACTTC.